Each of the 19 T cell receptor beta chains below was sequenced from the same sample in a study of long-term antiretroviral therapy in people with HIV. Researchers ran immunoSEQ v3.0 at survey level. Clones were read by immunoSEQ multiplex PCR, and TCRdb kept only the in-frame ones, dropping some. Altogether about 25,000 clones are present, more than 70% being singletons, with the ten largest covering just over 5%. The sample was unsorted PBMCs, taken 3 years after starting antiretroviral therapy. The receptor source for this set is a man aged 18 to 30 with HIV.

This clone was observed a single time. This chain uses TRBV27 with TRBJ1-5; 8 bases match TRBD1. This CDR3 spans 16 amino acids. Germline V gene lookup returns CDR1 MNHEY and CDR2 SMNVEV (reference sequence). The V gene end was trimmed by 1 base and the J gene end by 3 bases; junction bases not matched to a gene: 5. CDR3 DNA sequence: TGTGCCAGCAGTTTATTGAAGACAGGGGTCAATCAGCCCCAGCATTTT. Translation: CASSLLKTGVNQPQHF.

The sample holds one count of this clone. The chain recombines TRBV18 with TRBJ1-1; D is uncertain. Germline V gene sequence: CDR1 KGHSH, CDR2 LQKENI. The V end was cut by 0 bases, the J end by 1 base, with 6 bases between. CDR3 size: 14 residues. The CDR3 spells CASSPPSQNTEAFF. The CDR3 nucleotides are TGTGCCAGCTCACCACCATCCCAGAACACTGAAGCTTTCTTT.

V is TRBV6-5 and J is TRBJ2-3; tentative D call: TRBD2 (6 bases). Per the germline V gene, CDR1 is MNHEY and CDR2 is SVGAGI. The CDR3 is 16 amino acids. Trimming cost V 1 base and J 2 bases, with 13 bases left between them. CDR3 sequence: CASSYFRGSNTDTQYF. CDR3 nucleotides: TGTGCCAGCAGTTACTTCCGGGGGTCTAACACAGATACGCAGTATTTT.

The V call is TRBV18, the J call TRBJ1-1, with D unresolved. The CDR3 covers 13 residues. V was cut by 3 bases and J by 1 base, with 6 bases left in between. Per germline, CDR1 KGHSH and CDR2 LQKENI. CDR3 bases: TGTGCCAGCTCACCTTCTGGGAACACTGAAGCTTTCTTT. The encoded protein is CASSPSGNTEAFF.

CDR3 residues: CASSLEGSGRDTQYF. CDR3 DNA: TGCGCCAGCAGCTTGGAAGGTAGCGGGAGAGATACGCAGTATTTT. The chain is built from TRBV5-1 and TRBJ2-3; 9 bases are shared with TRBD2. The CDR3 is made up of 15 amino acids. The junction had 4 bases not matched to a gene; V was cut back by 0 bases and J by 5 bases. The V gene's germline CDR1 is SGHRS and CDR2 YFSETQ.

The genes are TRBV19 and TRBJ2-1; D is ambiguous. This CDR3 has 15 residues. Germline loops: CDR1 LNHDA, CDR2 SQIVND (reference sequence). With 4 bases removed from V and 5 bases from J, the gap between germline ends came to 15 bases. CDR3 loop: CASSTRTTQHNEQFF. The CDR3 nucleotides are TGTGCCAGTAGTACCCGAACCACACAACACAATGAGCAGTTCTTC.

Here the CDR3 reads CASSASPGFSTDTQYF. CDR3 nucleotides: TGTGCCAGCAGTGCTTCCCCCGGCTTCTCCACAGATACGCAGTATTTT. This rearrangement joins TRBV28 to TRBJ2-3; D is unresolved. This CDR3 has 16 residues. CDR1 and CDR2 from the germline V gene are MDHEN and SYDVKM. Trimming pared 5 bases from V and 2 bases from J, leaving 17 bases between. Looking up the rest from reference TRBV28 and TRBJ2-3 gives the full variable domain: DVKVTQSSRYLVKRTGEKVFLECVQDMDHENMFWYRQDPGLGLRLIYFSYDVKMKEKGDIPEGYSVSREKKERFSLILESASTNQTSMYLCASSASPGFSTDTQYFGPGTRLTVL.

The V gene is TRBV7-9, the J gene TRBJ2-5; 12 positions agree with TRBD2. The V gene end was trimmed by 3 bases and the J gene end by 2 bases; junction bases not matched to a gene: 7. This CDR3 contains 17 residues. Germline lookup yields CDR1 SEHNR and CDR2 FQNEAQ (reference sequence). The DNA for the CDR3 is TGTGCCAGCAGCTTCCGACTAGCGGGGGCCAGACAAGAGACCCAGTACTTC. Amino acids: CASSFRLAGARQETQYF.

A single count supports this clone. The J gene is TRBJ1-5, the V gene TRBV27, with D unclear. V lost 0 bases to trimming and J lost 4 bases, with 7 bases between them. The CDR3 sequence is 14 residues long. Germline assignment: CDR1 MNHEY and CDR2 SMNVEV (reference sequence). The chain's CDR3 is CASSLSRTNQPQHF. The CDR3 bases are TGTGCCAGCAGTTTATCGCGGACTAATCAGCCCCAGCATTTT.

V is TRBV5-1 and J is TRBJ1-2; weak D call: TRBD1 (5 bases). Trimming cost V 0 bases and J 0 bases, with 15 bases left between them. Germline V gene lookup returns CDR1 SGHRS and CDR2 YFSETQ. The CDR3 covers 17 residues. The CDR3 DNA follows: TGCGCCAGCAGCTTGGCGGCCTCGACAGACTCTAACTATGGCTACACCTTC. This translates into CASSLAASTDSNYGYTF.

The rearrangement joins TRBV4-2 to TRBJ1-6; D is unclear. Trimming took off 0 bases at V and 2 bases at J, with 8 bases between the two ends. Germline loops: CDR1 LGHNA, CDR2 YNFKEQ. The CDR3 length is 16 residues. As DNA, the CDR3 is TGTGCCAGCAGCCAAGATCTATTCGCCTATAATTCACCCCTCCACTTT. Translation: CASSQDLFAYNSPLHF.

This clone has more than one count but fewer than ten. The chain uses TRBV5-6 and TRBJ2-3, with TRBD2 matching 7 bases. Germline V lookup: CDR1 SGHDT, CDR2 YYEEEE. The trim removed 4 bases at V and 4 bases at J, leaving 6 bases unmatched. This CDR3 is built from 14 residues. CDR3 nucleotides: TGTGCCAGCAGCAACCGGGACTACGCAGATACGCAGTATTTT. Translating it yields CASSNRDYADTQYF. The full variable domain, completed using reference TRBV5-6 and TRBJ2-3, is DAGVTQSPTHLIKTRGQQVTLRCSPKSGHDTVSWYQQALGQGPQFIFQYYEEEERQRGNFPDRFSGHQFPNYSSELNVNALLLGDSALYLCASSNRDYADTQYFGPGTRLTVL.

The chain links TRBV7-3 to TRBJ2-2, with D possibly being TRBD1 (5 bases). V lost 3 bases and J 3 bases, leaving 8 bases between the germline ends. CDR3 length equals 14 residues. Germline-derived CDR1 and CDR2 are SGHTA and FQGTGA. The CDR3 sequence: CASSFGQHTGELFF. CDR3 DNA sequence: TGTGCCAGCAGCTTTGGACAACACACCGGGGAGCTGTTTTTT.

The chain recombines TRBV5-4 with TRBJ2-3; no firm D call. Germline assignment: CDR1 SGHNT and CDR2 YYREEE (reference sequence). V lost 3 bases, J lost 2 bases, and 16 bases lay in between. The CDR3 sequence is 16 residues long. CDR3 sequence: CASSYTAAPFTDTQYF. CDR3 bases: TGTGCCAGCAGCTATACGGCCGCCCCATTCACAGATACGCAGTATTTT.

V gene TRBV7-6 combines with J gene TRBJ1-5; D unresolved. CDR3 length: 13 amino acids. Germline loops: CDR1 SGHVS, CDR2 FNYEAQ. V was pared by 5 bases and J by 3 bases, with 8 bases between. The chain's CDR3 is CASSPGFNQPQHF. The CDR3 nucleotides are TGTGCCAGCAGCCCCGGTTTCAATCAGCCCCAGCATTTT.

This chain connects TRBV19 to TRBJ1-6; 7 bases match TRBD1. This CDR3 is built from 14 residues. Germline CDR1 and CDR2: LNHDA and SQIVND (reference sequence). V lost 6 bases to trimming and J lost 6 bases; unmatched junction nucleotides: 5. The CDR3 here is CASRTGTVNSPLHF. The CDR3 coding sequence is TGTGCCAGTAGAACCGGGACAGTTAATTCACCCCTCCACTTT.

The V call is TRBV10-2, the J call TRBJ1-5; possible D gene TRBD1, 5 bases. Trimming cost V 11 bases and J 5 bases, with 16 bases left between them. The CDR3 has 13 amino acids. Germline loops: CDR1 WSHSY, CDR2 SAAADI. CDR3 sequence reads: CALAEGQDQPQHF. For the CDR3, the DNA is TGCGCCTTAGCCGAGGGGCAGGATCAGCCCCAGCATTTT.

Regarding this clone: Sequence at one end of the junction differs from germline and may be a read error. DNA for the CDR3: TGCAGCGTTACGACAGTTGGAGAAGTCTATAGCAATCAGCCTCAGCATTTT. It is translated as CSVTTVGEVYSNQPQHF. This chain connects TRBV29-1 to TRBJ1-5; possibly TRBD1 for D (5 bases). CDR1 SQVTM and CDR2 ANQGSEA come from the germline V gene. The CDR3 is made up of 17 amino acids.

The chain carries TRBV4-1 and TRBJ1-1; 9 bases line up with TRBD1. The CDR3 spans 16 residues. CDR1 is MGHRA and CDR2 is YSYEKL in the germline V gene. V shed 3 bases, J shed 6 bases, and the junction held 11 bases outside the gene matches. The CDR3 region has the DNA TGCGCCAGCAGCCAGATCCACAGGGGGCTGATGGCTGAAGCTTTCTTT. The encoded protein is CASSQIHRGLMAEAFF.